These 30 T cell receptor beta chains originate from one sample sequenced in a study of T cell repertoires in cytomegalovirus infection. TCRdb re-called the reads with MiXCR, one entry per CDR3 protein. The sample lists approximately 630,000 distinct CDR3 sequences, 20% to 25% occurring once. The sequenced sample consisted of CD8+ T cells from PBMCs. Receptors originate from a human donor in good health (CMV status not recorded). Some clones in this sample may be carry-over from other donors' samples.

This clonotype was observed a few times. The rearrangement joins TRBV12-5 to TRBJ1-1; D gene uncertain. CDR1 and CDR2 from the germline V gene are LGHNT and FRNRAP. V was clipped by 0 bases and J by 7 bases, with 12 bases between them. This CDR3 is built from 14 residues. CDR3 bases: TGTGCTAGTGGTTTGGTGACGCCCGTACTTGAAGCTTTCTTT. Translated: CASGLVTPVLEAFF. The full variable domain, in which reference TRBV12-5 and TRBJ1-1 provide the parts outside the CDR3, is DARVTQTPRHKVTEMGQEVTMRCQPILGHNTVFWYRQTMMQGLELLAYFRNRAPLDDSGMPKDRFSAEMPDATLATLKIQPSEPRDSAVYFCASGLVTPVLEAFFGQGTRLTVV.

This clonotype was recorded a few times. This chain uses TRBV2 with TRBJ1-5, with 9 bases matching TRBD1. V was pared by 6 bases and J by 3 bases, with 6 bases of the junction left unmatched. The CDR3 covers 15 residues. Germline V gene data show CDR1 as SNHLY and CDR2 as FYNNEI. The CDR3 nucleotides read TGTGCCAGCAGAGACAGGGGGAGGCTCAATCAGCCCCAGCATTTT. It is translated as CASRDRGRLNQPQHF.

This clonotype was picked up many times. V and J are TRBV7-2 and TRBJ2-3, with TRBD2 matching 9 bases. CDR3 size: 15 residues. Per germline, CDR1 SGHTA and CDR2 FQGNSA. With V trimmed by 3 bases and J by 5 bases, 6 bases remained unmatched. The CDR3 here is CASSFGGGALDTQYF. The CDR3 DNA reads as TGTGCCAGCAGCTTTGGCGGGGGGGCCTTAGATACGCAGTATTTT.

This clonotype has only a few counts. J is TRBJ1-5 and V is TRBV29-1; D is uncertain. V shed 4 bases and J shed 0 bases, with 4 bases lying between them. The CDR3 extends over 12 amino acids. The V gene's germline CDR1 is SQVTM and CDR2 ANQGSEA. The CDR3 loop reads CSVVSSNQPQHF. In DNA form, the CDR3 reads TGCAGCGTTGTGAGTAGCAATCAGCCCCAGCATTTT.

The CDR3 protein is CASSFLGTPEAFF. The DNA for the CDR3 is TGTGCCAGTAGTTTCCTGGGGACTCCTGAAGCTTTCTTT. The V gene is TRBV19, the J gene TRBJ1-1; D perhaps matches TRBD1 (5 bases). Germline V gene sequence: CDR1 LNHDA, CDR2 SQIVND (reference sequence). V lost 5 bases to trimming and J lost 6 bases, with 13 bases between them. There are 13 residues in the CDR3.

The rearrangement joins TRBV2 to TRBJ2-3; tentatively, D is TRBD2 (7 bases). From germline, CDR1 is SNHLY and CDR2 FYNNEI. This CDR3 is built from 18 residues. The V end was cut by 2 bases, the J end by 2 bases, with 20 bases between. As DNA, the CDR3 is TGTGCCAGCAGTGAAAGTACTAGCCGGGGGGCCATCACAGATACGCAGTATTTT. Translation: CASSESTSRGAITDTQYF. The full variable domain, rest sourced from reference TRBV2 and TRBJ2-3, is EPEVTQTPSHQVTQMGQEVILRCVPISNHLYFYWYRQILGQKVEFLVSFYNNEISEKSEIFDDQFSVERPDGSNFTLKIRSTKLEDSAMYFCASSESTSRGAITDTQYFGPGTRLTVL.

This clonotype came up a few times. The CDR3 region is CASTSSLGQGRVDEQYF. As DNA, the CDR3 is TGTGCCAGCACCTCAAGCCTCGGACAGGGAAGGGTGGACGAGCAGTACTTC. V and J are TRBV7-9 and TRBJ2-7; 8 nucleotides align to TRBD1. Unmatched junction bases numbered 19, after V lost 7 bases and J lost 5 bases. The CDR3 sequence is 17 residues long. The germline CDR1 and CDR2 sequences are SEHNR and FQNEAQ (reference sequence).

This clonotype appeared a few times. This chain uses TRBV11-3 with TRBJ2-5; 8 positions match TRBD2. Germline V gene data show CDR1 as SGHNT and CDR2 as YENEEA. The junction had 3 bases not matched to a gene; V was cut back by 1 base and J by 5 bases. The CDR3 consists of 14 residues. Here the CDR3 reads CASSLGAGVETQYF. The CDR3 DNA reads TGTGCCAGCAGCTTAGGAGCGGGGGTGGAGACCCAGTACTTC.

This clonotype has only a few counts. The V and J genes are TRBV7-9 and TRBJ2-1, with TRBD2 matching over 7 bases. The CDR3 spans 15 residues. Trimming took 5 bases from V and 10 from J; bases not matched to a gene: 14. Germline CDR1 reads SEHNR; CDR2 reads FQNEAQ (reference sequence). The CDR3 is CASSRDYHEGREQFF. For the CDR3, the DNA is TGTGCCAGCAGCCGGGACTACCATGAGGGGAGAGAGCAGTTCTTC. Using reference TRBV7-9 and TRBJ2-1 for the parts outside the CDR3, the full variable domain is DTGVSQNPRHKITKRGQNVTFRCDPISEHNRLYWYRQTLGQGPEFLTYFQNEAQLEKSRLLSDRFSAERPKGSFSTLEIQRTEQGDSAMYLCASSRDYHEGREQFFGPGTRLTVL.

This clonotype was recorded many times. The CDR3 here is CASSLRSGGTYNEQFF. The CDR3 DNA reads as TGTGCCAGCAGTTTAAGAAGCGGGGGGACCTACAATGAGCAGTTCTTC. The rearrangement joins TRBV12-3 or TRBV12-4 to TRBJ2-1, with 9 bases matching TRBD2. With V trimmed by 2 bases and J by 2 bases, 4 bases remained unmatched. The CDR3 is 16 residues long.

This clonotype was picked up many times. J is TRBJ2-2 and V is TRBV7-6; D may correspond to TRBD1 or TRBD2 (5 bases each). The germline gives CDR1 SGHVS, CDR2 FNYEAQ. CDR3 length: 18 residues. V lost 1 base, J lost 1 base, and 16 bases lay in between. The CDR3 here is CASSLGRQGFGNTGELFF. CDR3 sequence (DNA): TGTGCCAGCAGCTTAGGGAGGCAGGGATTCGGGAACACCGGGGAGCTGTTTTTT. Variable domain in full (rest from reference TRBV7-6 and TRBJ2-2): GAGVSQSPRYKVTKRGQDVALRCDPISGHVSLYWYRQALGQGPEFLTYFNYEAQQDKSGLPNDRFSAERPEGSISTLTIQRTEQRDSAMYRCASSLGRQGFGNTGELFFGEGSRLTVL.

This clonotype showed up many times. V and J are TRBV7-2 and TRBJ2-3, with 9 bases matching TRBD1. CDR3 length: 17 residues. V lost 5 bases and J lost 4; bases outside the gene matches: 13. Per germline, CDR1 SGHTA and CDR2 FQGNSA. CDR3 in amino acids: CASSPTPGTGFPDTQYF. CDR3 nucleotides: TGTGCCAGCAGCCCTACTCCCGGGACAGGGTTTCCAGATACGCAGTATTTT.

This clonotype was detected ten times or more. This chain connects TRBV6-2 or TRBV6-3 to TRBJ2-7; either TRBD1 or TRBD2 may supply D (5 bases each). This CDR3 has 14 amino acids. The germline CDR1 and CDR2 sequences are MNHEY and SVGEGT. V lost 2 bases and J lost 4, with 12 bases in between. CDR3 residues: CASSYGGPAYEQYV. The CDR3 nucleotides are TGTGCCAGCAGTTACGGGGGACCTGCTTACGAGCAGTACGTC.

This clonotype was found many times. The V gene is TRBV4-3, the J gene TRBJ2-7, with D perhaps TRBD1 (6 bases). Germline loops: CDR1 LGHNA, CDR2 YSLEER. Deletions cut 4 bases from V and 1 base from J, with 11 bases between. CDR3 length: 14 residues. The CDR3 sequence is CASSLPTGSYEQYV. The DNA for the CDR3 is TGCGCCAGCAGCCTCCCGACAGGTTCCTACGAGCAGTACGTC.

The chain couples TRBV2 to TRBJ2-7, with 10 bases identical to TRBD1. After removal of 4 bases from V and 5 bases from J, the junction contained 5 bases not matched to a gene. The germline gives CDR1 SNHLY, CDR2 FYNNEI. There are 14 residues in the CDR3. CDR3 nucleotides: TGTGCCAGCAGTGCCGAGACAGGGGGCGACGAGCAGTACTTC. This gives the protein CASSAETGGDEQYF. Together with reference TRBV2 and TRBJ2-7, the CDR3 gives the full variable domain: EPEVTQTPSHQVTQMGQEVILRCVPISNHLYFYWYRQILGQKVEFLVSFYNNEISEKSEIFDDQFSVERPDGSNFTLKIRSTKLEDSAMYFCASSAETGGDEQYFGPGTRLTVT.

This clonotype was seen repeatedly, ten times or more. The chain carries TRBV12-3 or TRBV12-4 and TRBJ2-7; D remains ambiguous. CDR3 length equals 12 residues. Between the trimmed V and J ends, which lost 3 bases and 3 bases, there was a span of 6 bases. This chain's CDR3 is CASSFGDYEQYF. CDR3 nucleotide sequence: TGTGCCAGCAGTTTTGGAGACTACGAGCAGTACTTC.

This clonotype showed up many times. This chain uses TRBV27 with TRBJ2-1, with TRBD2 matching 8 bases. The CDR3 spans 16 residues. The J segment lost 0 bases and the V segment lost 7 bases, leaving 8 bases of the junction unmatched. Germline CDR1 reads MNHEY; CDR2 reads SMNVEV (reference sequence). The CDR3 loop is CASKRTSYSSYNEQFF. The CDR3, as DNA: TGTGCCAGCAAAAGGACTAGCTACAGCTCCTACAATGAGCAGTTCTTC.

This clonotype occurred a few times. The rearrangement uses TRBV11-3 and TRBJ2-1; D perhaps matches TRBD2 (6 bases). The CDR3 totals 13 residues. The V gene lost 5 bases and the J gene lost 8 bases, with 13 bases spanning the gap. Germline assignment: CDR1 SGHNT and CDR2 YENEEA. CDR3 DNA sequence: TGTGCCAGCAGCCCCCGACTAGACGATGAGCAGTTCTTC. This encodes CASSPRLDDEQFF.

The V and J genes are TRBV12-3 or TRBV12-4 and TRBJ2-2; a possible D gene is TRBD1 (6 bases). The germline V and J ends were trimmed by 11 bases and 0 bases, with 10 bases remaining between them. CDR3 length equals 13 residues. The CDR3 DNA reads TGTGCCGCCGGACAGACGAACACCGGGGAGCTGTTTTTT. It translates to CAAGQTNTGELFF.

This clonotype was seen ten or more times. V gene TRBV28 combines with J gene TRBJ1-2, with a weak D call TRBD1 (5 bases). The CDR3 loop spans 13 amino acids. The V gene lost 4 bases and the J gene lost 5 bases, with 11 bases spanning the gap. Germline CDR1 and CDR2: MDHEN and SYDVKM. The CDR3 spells CASSWGTDYGYTF. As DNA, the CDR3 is TGTGCCAGCAGTTGGGGGACGGATTATGGCTACACCTTC.

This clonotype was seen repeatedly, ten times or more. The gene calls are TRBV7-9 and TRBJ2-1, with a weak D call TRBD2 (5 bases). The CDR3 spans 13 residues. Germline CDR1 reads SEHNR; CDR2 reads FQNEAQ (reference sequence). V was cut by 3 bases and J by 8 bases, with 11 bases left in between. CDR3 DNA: TGTGCCAGCAGCTTCGGGTTCGGGGATGAGCAGTTCTTC. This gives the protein CASSFGFGDEQFF.

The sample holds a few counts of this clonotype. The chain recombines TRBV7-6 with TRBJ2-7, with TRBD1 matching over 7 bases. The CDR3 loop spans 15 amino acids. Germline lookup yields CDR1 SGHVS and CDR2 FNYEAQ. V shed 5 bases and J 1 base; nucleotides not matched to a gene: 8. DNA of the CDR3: TGTGCCAGCAGCCCACGACAGGGCCTTTCCTACGAGCAGTACGTC. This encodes CASSPRQGLSYEQYV.

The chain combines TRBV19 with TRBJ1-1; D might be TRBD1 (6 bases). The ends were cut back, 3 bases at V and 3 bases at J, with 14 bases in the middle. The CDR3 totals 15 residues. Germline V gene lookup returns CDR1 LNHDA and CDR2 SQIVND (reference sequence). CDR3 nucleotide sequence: TGTGCCAGTAGTATTAGAGGGGGAAGTCACACTGAAGCTTTCTTT. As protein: CASSIRGGSHTEAFF.

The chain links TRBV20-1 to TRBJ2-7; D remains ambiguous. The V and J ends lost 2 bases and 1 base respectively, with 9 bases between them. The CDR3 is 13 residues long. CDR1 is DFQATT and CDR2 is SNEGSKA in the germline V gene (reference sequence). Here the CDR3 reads CSARNSNSYEQYF. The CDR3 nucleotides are TGCAGTGCTAGAAACAGTAATTCCTACGAGCAGTACTTC.

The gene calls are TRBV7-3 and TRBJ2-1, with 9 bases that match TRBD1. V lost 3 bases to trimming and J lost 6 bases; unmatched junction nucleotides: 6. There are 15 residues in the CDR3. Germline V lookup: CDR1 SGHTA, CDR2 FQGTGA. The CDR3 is CASSFGGQGGNEQFF. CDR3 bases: TGTGCCAGCAGCTTTGGGGGACAGGGTGGCAATGAGCAGTTCTTC.

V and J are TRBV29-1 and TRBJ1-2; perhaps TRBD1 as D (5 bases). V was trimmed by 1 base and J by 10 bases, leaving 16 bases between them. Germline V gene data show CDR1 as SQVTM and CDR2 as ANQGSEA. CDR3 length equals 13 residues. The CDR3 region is CSVEAAPGPDYTF. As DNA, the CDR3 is TGCAGCGTTGAAGCTGCGCCGGGGCCTGACTACACCTTC.

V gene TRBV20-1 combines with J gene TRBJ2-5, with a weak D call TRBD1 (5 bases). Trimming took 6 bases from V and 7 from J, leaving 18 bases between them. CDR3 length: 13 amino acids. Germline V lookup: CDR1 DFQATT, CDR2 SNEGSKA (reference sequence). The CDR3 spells CSAETATKRTQYF. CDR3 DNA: TGCAGTGCGGAGACAGCCACCAAGAGGACCCAGTACTTC.

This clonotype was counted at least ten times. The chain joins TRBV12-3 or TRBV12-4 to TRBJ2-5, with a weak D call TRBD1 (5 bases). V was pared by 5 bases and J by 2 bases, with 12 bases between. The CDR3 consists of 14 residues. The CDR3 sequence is CASSPTPGQETQYF. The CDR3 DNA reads TGTGCCAGCAGTCCGACCCCAGGGCAAGAGACCCAGTACTTC.

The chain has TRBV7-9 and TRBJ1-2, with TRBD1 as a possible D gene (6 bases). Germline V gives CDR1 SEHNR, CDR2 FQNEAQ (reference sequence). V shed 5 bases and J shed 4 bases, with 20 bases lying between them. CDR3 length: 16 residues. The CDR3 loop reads CASSQSLYRAVYGYTF. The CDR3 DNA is TGTGCCAGCAGCCAATCCCTCTACAGGGCGGTCTATGGCTACACCTTC.

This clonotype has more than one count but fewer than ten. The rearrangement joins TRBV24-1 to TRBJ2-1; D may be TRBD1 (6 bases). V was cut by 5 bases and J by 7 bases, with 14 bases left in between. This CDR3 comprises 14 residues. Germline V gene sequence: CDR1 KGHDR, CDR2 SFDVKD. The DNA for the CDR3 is TGTGCCACCAGTGGGCCGGGACATTGGAATGAGCAGTTCTTC. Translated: CATSGPGHWNEQFF.